Each of the 14 T cell receptor beta chains below was sequenced from the same sample in a study of T cell repertoires in cytomegalovirus infection. TCRdb redid the calling of the reads with MiXCR, one entry per CDR3 protein. This sample carries roughly 300,000 distinct CDR3 sequences, 20% to 30% of them seen once, and the ten largest clones take more than 11%. Sample: PBMCs. The receptors were sampled from a human donor in good health (CMV status not recorded). Some clones in this sample may be carry-over from other donors' samples.

This clonotype was counted only a few times. The chain links TRBV5-8 to TRBJ1-1; D unclear. The CDR3 contains 12 residues. The V and J ends lost 3 bases and 5 bases respectively, with 8 bases between them. Germline V gives CDR1 SGHTS, CDR2 YDEGEE. CDR3 in amino acids: CASSSFRTEAFF. In nucleotides, the CDR3 is TGTGCCAGCAGCTCCTTTCGTACTGAAGCTTTCTTT.

Many counts were recorded for this clonotype. The CDR3 region is CASSSDREVGQPQHF. The CDR3 DNA follows: TGTGCCAGCAGCTCGGACAGGGAAGTGGGTCAGCCCCAGCATTTT. The rearrangement joins TRBV7-2 to TRBJ1-5; 8 nucleotides line up with TRBD1. The CDR3 covers 15 residues. From germline, CDR1 is SGHTA and CDR2 FQGNSA. Trimming at V came to 4 bases and at J to 6 bases, leaving 8 bases not matched to a gene.

In this sample, this clonotype turned up a few times. This chain connects TRBV11-3 to TRBJ2-1, with D perhaps matching TRBD1 (7 bases). CDR3 length equals 15 residues. CDR1 is SGHNT and CDR2 is YENEEA in the germline V gene. Deletions cut 5 bases from V and 4 bases from J, with 15 bases between. This chain's CDR3 is CASSQQTGTYNEQFF. DNA of the CDR3: TGTGCCAGCAGCCAACAGACAGGGACTTACAATGAGCAGTTCTTC.

The chain carries TRBV20-1 and TRBJ1-1; 8 nucleotides match TRBD1. In germline, CDR1 is DFQATT, CDR2 SNEGSKA (reference sequence). The junction had 7 bases not matched to a gene; V was cut back by 1 base and J by 3 bases. CDR3 length: 15 amino acids. This chain's CDR3 is CSARGRQGRHTEAFF. CDR3 in DNA: TGCAGTGCTAGAGGCAGACAGGGGAGGCACACTGAAGCTTTCTTT.

The rearrangement joins TRBV5-1 to TRBJ2-3; tentatively, D is TRBD2 (6 bases). The ends were cut back, 0 bases at V and 2 bases at J, with 16 bases in the middle. From germline, CDR1 is SGHRS and CDR2 YFSETQ. This CDR3 contains 17 residues. The CDR3 coding sequence is TGCGCCAGCAGCTTGGCGGCCGGGACTCACTACACAGATACGCAGTATTTT. Translated: CASSLAAGTHYTDTQYF.

This chain uses TRBV5-1 with TRBJ2-6; D possibly uses TRBD1 or TRBD2 (5 bases each). CDR3 size: 16 residues. Looked up from germline, CDR1 is SGHRS and CDR2 is YFSETQ. Trimming stripped 4 bases from V and 4 bases from J, with 15 bases between. The CDR3 is CASSPGPRNGANVLTF. CDR3 nucleotide sequence: TGCGCCAGCAGCCCGGGACCCCGGAACGGGGCCAACGTCCTGACTTTC.

This clonotype was seen many times. The genes are TRBV7-2 and TRBJ1-5; 9 nucleotides align to TRBD1. The CDR3 totals 15 residues. V was clipped by 4 bases and J by 6 bases; unmatched bases: 7. Germline CDR1 SGHTA, CDR2 FQGNSA. DNA for the CDR3: TGTGCCAGCAGCTCGGAGTGGGACAGGGCTCAGCCCCAGCATTTT. It encodes CASSSEWDRAQPQHF.

The chain joins TRBV28 to TRBJ2-3, with D possibly matching TRBD1 (5 bases). The V and J ends lost 6 bases and 3 bases respectively, with 16 bases between them. Germline V CDR1 and CDR2: MDHEN, SYDVKM. CDR3 length: 15 residues. For the CDR3, the DNA is TGTGCCAGCAGCACTACTGGCAGGGTGACAGATACGCAGTATTTT. Protein: CASSTTGRVTDTQYF. The whole variable domain, remainder taken from reference TRBV28 and TRBJ2-3, is DVKVTQSSRYLVKRTGEKVFLECVQDMDHENMFWYRQDPGLGLRLIYFSYDVKMKEKGDIPEGYSVSREKKERFSLILESASTNQTSMYLCASSTTGRVTDTQYFGPGTRLTVL.

V gene TRBV12-3 or TRBV12-4 combines with J gene TRBJ1-1; D is unclear. The CDR3 runs 14 residues. The ends were cut back, 6 bases at V and 0 bases at J, with 11 bases in the middle. CDR3 nucleotides: TGTGCCAGCAGGCATGGACGGTTGAACACTGAAGCTTTCTTT. This codes for CASRHGRLNTEAFF.

The chain employs TRBV7-3 and TRBJ2-2; a possible D gene is TRBD2 (6 bases). The CDR3 is 16 amino acids. The germline CDR1 and CDR2 sequences are SGHTA and FQGTGA. V lost 5 bases and J lost 2, with 15 bases in between. CDR3 amino acids: CASSQAAGLNTGELFF. The CDR3 DNA follows: TGTGCCAGCAGCCAGGCGGCGGGGTTAAACACCGGGGAGCTGTTTTTT.

The chain links TRBV6-2 or TRBV6-3 to TRBJ2-1; tentative D call: TRBD2 (6 bases). Germline lookup yields CDR1 MNHEY and CDR2 SVGEGT. The length of the CDR3 is 14 residues. The V end was cut by 8 bases, the J end by 4 bases, with 15 bases between. The DNA for the CDR3 is TGTGCCAGCGTGAAAGCGGGTCAGTACAATGAGCAGTTCTTC. The encoded protein is CASVKAGQYNEQFF.

The chain recombines TRBV29-1 with TRBJ1-2; D remains unclear. CDR3 length: 11 amino acids. CDR1 SQVTM and CDR2 ANQGSEA come from the germline V gene. The germline V and J ends were trimmed by 0 bases and 4 bases, with 3 bases remaining between them. CDR3 DNA: TGCAGCGTTGAAGAGAGCTATGGCTACACCTTC. Translating gives CSVEESYGYTF.

The chain recombines TRBV7-3 with TRBJ2-7; 9 positions agree with TRBD1. V dropped 4 bases and J dropped 7; count of bases not matched to a gene: 5. The CDR3 has 13 amino acids. Per the germline V gene, CDR1 is SGHTA and CDR2 is FQGTGA. The CDR3 coding sequence is TGTGCCAGCAGCTCTACAGGGGGCGGTGAGCAGTACTTC. Amino acids: CASSSTGGGEQYF.

This clonotype has more than one count but fewer than ten. This chain uses TRBV7-2 with TRBJ2-1; TRBD2 matches 8 bases. V was pared by 0 bases and J by 9 bases, with 7 bases of the junction left unmatched. Germline V gene sequence: CDR1 SGHTA, CDR2 FQGNSA. The CDR3 totals 15 residues. The CDR3 protein is CASSLALSGRVEQFF. CDR3 DNA sequence: TGTGCCAGCAGCTTAGCGCTGAGCGGGAGAGTTGAGCAGTTCTTC.